A single sample gave rise to the 10 T cell receptor beta chains below, sequenced in a study of blood T cell repertoires in COVID-19. Profiling relied on immunoSEQ multiplex PCR, and the TCRdb table lists in-frame clones only, not all of them. The sample lists just under 20,000 clones, more than 80% occurring once. The sequenced sample consisted of peripheral blood. These receptors were obtained from a woman aged 50 to 60 with active COVID-19.

The V and J genes are TRBV27 and TRBJ1-4; the D is unclear. The CDR3 runs 14 residues. Germline CDR1 reads MNHEY; CDR2 reads SMNVEV (reference sequence). V lost 3 bases to trimming and J lost 7 bases, with 12 bases between them. CDR3 bases: TGTGCCAGCAGTTTGAGGCGAGATGGTGAAAAACTGTTTTTT. Its translation: CASSLRRDGEKLFF.

The genes are TRBV11-2 and TRBJ1-1; 9 positions agree with TRBD1. Germline trimming cut 5 bases from V and 7 bases from J; bases unmatched to any gene: 5. This CDR3 is built from 13 residues. CDR1 and CDR2 (germline): SGHAT, FQNNGV. CDR3 DNA: TGTGCCAGCAGCGAGGACAGGGGCGGTGAAGCTTTCTTT. This codes for CASSEDRGGEAFF.

The CDR3 sequence: CASRGTGWRNTDTQYF. Written as DNA, the CDR3 is TGTGCCAGCAGAGGAACCGGGTGGCGAAACACAGATACGCAGTATTTT. The chain is built from TRBV5-4 and TRBJ2-3; unclear D gene. CDR1 SGHNT and CDR2 YYREEE come from the germline V gene (reference sequence). There are 16 residues in the CDR3. V was pared by 5 bases and J by 2 bases, with 18 bases between.

The chain couples TRBV5-5 to TRBJ2-7, with 7 bases identical to TRBD2. Per the germline V gene, CDR1 is SGHKS and CDR2 is YYEKEE (reference sequence). V shed 0 bases and J 0 bases; nucleotides not matched to a gene: 3. The CDR3 loop spans 15 amino acids. CDR3 DNA: TGTGCCAGCAGCTTGGGGCTAGCGGACTCCTACGAGCAGTACTTC. This sequence encodes CASSLGLADSYEQYF.

This clone was detected a few times. V and J are TRBV10-1 and TRBJ2-7; 8 positions match TRBD1. The V gene end was trimmed by 3 bases and the J gene end by 3 bases; junction bases not matched to a gene: 7. Germline-derived CDR1 and CDR2 are WNHNN and SYGVQD (reference sequence). There are 15 residues in the CDR3. The CDR3 DNA reads as TGCGCCAGCAGTGAAGGCGGGACAGGAGACTACGAGCAGTACTTC. Translated: CASSEGGTGDYEQYF.

The chain carries TRBV5-1 and TRBJ2-3, with 9 bases that match TRBD1. The CDR3 runs to 16 residues. CDR1 and CDR2 (germline): SGHRS, YFSETQ. V dropped 0 bases and J dropped 5; count of bases not matched to a gene: 7. DNA of the CDR3: TGCGCCAGCAGCTTGGATGGGACAGGGAGGAAAGATACGCAGTATTTT. Amino acid sequence: CASSLDGTGRKDTQYF.

The V gene is TRBV11-2, the J gene TRBJ2-1, with TRBD1 matching over 9 bases. The CDR3 has 16 amino acids. Per germline, CDR1 SGHAT and CDR2 FQNNGV. After removal of 3 bases from V and 3 bases from J, the junction contained 6 bases not matched to a gene. DNA for the CDR3: TGTGCCAGCAGCTTTTCACAGGGGGCCCTCTACAATGAGCAGTTCTTC. Translating it yields CASSFSQGALYNEQFF.

The genes are TRBV5-1 and TRBJ1-1, with D unresolved. Germline CDR1 SGHRS, CDR2 YFSETQ. The CDR3 is 12 residues long. V was cut by 0 bases and J by 12 bases, with 12 bases left in between. CDR3 loop: CASSLGPGPTFF. The CDR3 region has the DNA TGCGCCAGCAGCTTGGGACCGGGTCCGACTTTCTTT.

This clone was observed a single time. This chain uses TRBV7-8 with TRBJ1-2; D may be TRBD1 (5 bases). V was pared by 5 bases and J by 3 bases, with 13 bases between. The CDR3 loop spans 14 amino acids. Germline V lookup: CDR1 SGHVS, CDR2 FQNEAQ. The CDR3 loop reads CASSPKDTYYGYTF. The CDR3 DNA sequence: TGTGCCAGCAGCCCCAAGGACACATACTATGGCTACACCTTC.

The chain couples TRBV2 to TRBJ2-7; TRBD2 aligns across 15 bases. The V gene end was trimmed by 6 bases and the J gene end by 4 bases; junction bases not matched to a gene: 7. The length of the CDR3 is 16 residues. Germline loops: CDR1 SNHLY, CDR2 FYNNEI. The CDR3 loop is CASRLGLAGGTYEQYF. The CDR3 bases are TGTGCCAGCAGGCTGGGACTAGCGGGAGGAACGTACGAGCAGTACTTC.